What follows are 22 T cell receptor beta chains derived from one specimen sequenced in a study of blood T cells in healthy people across ages. The second PCR ran about 6 to 12 cycles with a sample-barcoded 5' primer and J-beta primers. Using its own MiXCR run on the 5' RACE reads, TCRdb lists one record per CDR3 protein. The sample has fewer than 750,000 distinct CDR3 sequences; approximately 52% are singletons. Sequenced input: blood. These receptors were obtained from a woman of 80 years or more in good health.

This chain uses TRBV7-2 with TRBJ1-1; tentatively, D is TRBD1 (5 bases). This CDR3 has 16 amino acids. With 2 bases removed from V and 7 bases from J, the gap between germline ends came to 20 bases. Germline assignment: CDR1 SGHTA and CDR2 FQGNSA. The CDR3 DNA follows: TGTGCCAGCAGCTTATTCCGGGGCGGGGGGAACGTTGAAGCTTTCTTT. This sequence encodes CASSLFRGGGNVEAFF.

In its sample, this clonotype was seen once. A read error may be the cause here, since a much bigger clone is one base away. The rearrangement links TRBV4-1 to TRBJ2-3; D is unclear. CDR1 and CDR2 from the germline V gene are MGHRA and YSYEKL. The CDR3 covers 14 residues. CDR3 in DNA: TGCGCCAGCAACCAAGAACTGAGCACAGATACGCAGTATTTT. This gives the protein CASNQELSTDTQYF.

CDR3 in DNA: TGCAGCGCCCAGAAACAAGGGGGCTATGGCTACACCTTC. It encodes CSAQKQGGYGYTF. J is TRBJ1-2 and V is TRBV29-1; D is perhaps TRBD1 (6 bases). CDR1 is SQVTM, CDR2 ANQGSEA, per germline. The CDR3 length is 13 residues. Trimming took off 7 bases at V and 4 bases at J, with 16 bases between the two ends.

A remark on this clonotype: Since a much larger clone is just one base distant, this may be a read error. The rearrangement uses TRBV29-1 and TRBJ2-1, with no clear D. The CDR3 covers 12 residues. Trimming left V 7 bases short and J 13 bases short, with 20 bases between. In germline, CDR1 is SQVTM, CDR2 ANQGSEA. CDR3 bases: TGCAGCGCAGATCGGGTGGACGAGACCCAGTTCTTC. This gives the protein CSADRVDETQFF.

The rearrangement joins TRBV4-3 to TRBJ1-1; D not certain. The ends were cut back, 1 base at V and 0 bases at J, with 6 bases in the middle. CDR3 length: 14 residues. CDR1 is LGHNA, CDR2 YSLEER, per germline. CDR3 bases: TGCGCCAGCAGCCAAGGGACGGTGAACACTGAAGCTTTCTTT. Translation: CASSQGTVNTEAFF.

This clonotype appeared many times. V and J are TRBV28 and TRBJ2-3, with TRBD2 identical over 9 bases. After removal of 5 bases from V and 2 bases from J, the junction contained 8 bases not matched to a gene. Germline V gene data show CDR1 as MDHEN and CDR2 as SYDVKM. The CDR3 loop spans 16 amino acids. CDR3 region: CASSIGASGTTDTQYF. As DNA, the CDR3 is TGTGCCAGCAGTATTGGGGCTAGCGGGACCACAGATACGCAGTATTTT.

The chain combines TRBV29-1 with TRBJ2-6; D is uncertain. V dropped 4 bases and J dropped 0 bases, with 7 bases sitting between them. Per the germline V gene, CDR1 is SQVTM and CDR2 is ANQGSEA. CDR3 size: 14 residues. Here the CDR3 reads CSVARDSGANVLTF. In DNA form, the CDR3 reads TGCAGCGTTGCAAGGGACTCTGGGGCCAACGTCCTGACTTTC.

This clonotype has ten or more counts. The V gene is TRBV20-1, the J gene TRBJ2-5, with 9 bases lining up with TRBD2. Germline assignment: CDR1 DFQATT and CDR2 SNEGSKA (reference sequence). V was pared by 4 bases and J by 4 bases, with 7 bases of the junction left unmatched. The CDR3 contains 14 residues. The DNA of the CDR3 is TGCAGTGCTACAGGGACTAGCATCGGAGAGACCCAGTACTTC. Translation gives CSATGTSIGETQYF.

The chain recombines TRBV29-1 with TRBJ2-3; D possibly corresponds to TRBD1 (6 bases). The V gene's germline CDR1 is SQVTM and CDR2 ANQGSEA. CDR3 length equals 14 residues. The V gene lost 4 bases and the J gene lost 5 bases, with 16 bases spanning the gap. CDR3 DNA sequence: TGCAGCGTTGGGGTGGGGGCCAGGAAAGATACGCAGTATTTT. Amino acid sequence: CSVGVGARKDTQYF.

The V gene is TRBV5-1, the J gene TRBJ2-3; D unclear. The V end was cut by 6 bases, the J end by 2 bases, with 7 bases between. This CDR3 is 12 amino acids long. Germline values: CDR1 SGHRS, CDR2 YFSETQ. CDR3 amino acids: CASTALTDTQYF. The CDR3, as DNA: TGCGCCAGCACAGCACTCACAGATACGCAGTATTTT.

A word on this clonotype: Given a much more abundant clone one base away, this may be a read error. This chain uses TRBV6-6 with TRBJ1-2; 7 bases line up with TRBD1. Germline-derived CDR1 and CDR2 are MNHNY and SVGAGI (reference sequence). The CDR3 has 17 amino acids. V lost 0 bases, J lost 8 bases, and 15 bases stayed unmatched. This chain's CDR3 is CASSYSPGTGVEKGYTF. The DNA of the CDR3 is TGTGCCAGCAGTTACTCCCCGGGAACAGGGGTGGAGAAGGGCTACACCTTC.

Many counts were recorded for this clonotype. The chain uses TRBV9 and TRBJ2-7, with 8 nucleotides matching TRBD2. Unmatched junction bases numbered 6, after V lost 0 bases and J lost 4 bases. Germline CDR1 and CDR2: SGDLS and YYNGEE. The CDR3 extends over 15 amino acids. The CDR3 is CASSVETGGPYEQYF. CDR3 coding DNA: TGTGCCAGCAGCGTAGAGACGGGAGGGCCTTACGAGCAGTACTTC.

This clonotype was seen at least ten times. The chain links TRBV7-9 to TRBJ2-1; tentative D call: TRBD2 (6 bases). Germline CDR1 and CDR2: SEHNR and FQNEAQ (reference sequence). This CDR3 spans 15 amino acids. Trimming took 2 bases from V and 5 from J, leaving 13 bases between them. The CDR3 nucleotides read TGTGCCAGCAGCTTATCTGGGGGGAGTCACAATGAGCAGTTCTTC. Translation gives CASSLSGGSHNEQFF.

This clonotype has at least ten counts. The chain carries TRBV5-6 and TRBJ1-2; D gene unclear. CDR1 SGHDT and CDR2 YYEEEE come from the germline V gene. The CDR3 runs to 14 residues. The V end lost 4 bases, the J end lost 2 bases, and 12 bases lay between the germline ends. In DNA form, the CDR3 reads TGTGCCAGCAGCCTTTCTAGTGGGAACTATGGCTACACCTTC. Translation: CASSLSSGNYGYTF.

This clonotype has ten or more counts. This rearrangement joins TRBV7-9 to TRBJ2-1, with 11 bases fitting TRBD2. CDR1 is SEHNR and CDR2 is FQNEAQ in the germline V gene (reference sequence). V gave up 1 base and J gave up 8 bases; unmatched junction bases: 7. CDR3 length: 16 residues. This CDR3 reads CASSLDGTSGGDEQFF. The CDR3 nucleotides are TGTGCCAGCAGCTTAGATGGGACTAGCGGAGGCGATGAGCAGTTCTTC.

The genes are TRBV12-3 or TRBV12-4 and TRBJ1-2; TRBD1 aligns across 11 bases. The CDR3 is 15 amino acids. The J segment lost 8 bases and the V segment lost 5 bases, leaving 10 bases of the junction unmatched. The CDR3 coding sequence is TGTGCCAGCAGTCGCGGACAGGGGGCTTCGGGCGGCTACACCTTC. Residues: CASSRGQGASGGYTF.

The chain carries TRBV7-2 and TRBJ2-1, with a weak D call TRBD2 (5 bases). V was trimmed by 5 bases and J by 9 bases, leaving 17 bases between them. Germline CDR1 reads SGHTA; CDR2 reads FQGNSA. The length of the CDR3 is 14 residues. The DNA of the CDR3 is TGTGCCAGCAGCCCCAACCTAGAGGGTGGTGAGCAGTTCTTC. The encoded protein is CASSPNLEGGEQFF.

This clonotype appeared once. A read error may be the cause here, since a much bigger clone is one base away. The chain joins TRBV6-5 to TRBJ2-3; 9 bases are a match to TRBD2. There are 15 residues in the CDR3. Per the germline V gene, CDR1 is MNHEY and CDR2 is SVGAGI. The DNA for the CDR3 is TGTGTCAGCAGTTACCAGGCGGGAGGGCCCTATACGCAGTATTTT. Translating gives CVSSYQAGGPYTQYF.

Note on this clonotype: A much more abundant neighbour one base away suggests this may be a read error. V is TRBV9 and J is TRBJ2-1; 9 positions agree with TRBD2. Germline V CDR1 and CDR2: SGDLS, YYNGEE. The CDR3 contains 15 residues. The CDR3 reads CVSSVDMTSGNEQFF. In nucleotides, the CDR3 is TGTGTCAGCAGCGTAGATATGACTAGCGGCAATGAGCAGTTCTTC.

The V call is TRBV5-1, the J call TRBJ2-3; D not certain. CDR1 and CDR2 from the germline V gene are SGHRS and YFSETQ. The CDR3 runs to 16 residues. Trimming took off 5 bases at V and 1 base at J, with 17 bases between the two ends. This chain's CDR3 is CASRRGSAKRTDTQYF. The CDR3 nucleotides are TGCGCCAGCAGGCGCGGAAGTGCGAAACGCACAGATACGCAGTATTTT.

This clonotype was recorded many times. V usage is TRBV15 and J usage is TRBJ2-5; possibly TRBD1 for D (5 bases). Trimming took 1 base from V and 6 from J, leaving 15 bases between them. Germline V gene sequence: CDR1 LNHNV, CDR2 YYDKDF (reference sequence). The CDR3 totals 15 residues. CDR3 in DNA: TGTGCCACCAGCAGAGCGTTTGATGGGGCGAAGACCCAGTACTTC. It codes for CATSRAFDGAKTQYF.

For this clonotype: A much larger clone is a single base away; this may be a read error. The genes are TRBV9 and TRBJ2-1; TRBD2 is a possible D gene (5 bases). Germline CDR1 is SGDLS and CDR2 is YYNGEE. The CDR3 loop spans 13 amino acids. The V end lost 4 bases, the J end lost 10 bases, and 15 bases lay between the germline ends. The DNA of the CDR3 is TGTGCCAGCAGCATAGCCCCCTCGGGGGAGCAGTTCTTC. The encoded protein is CASSIAPSGEQFF.